What follows are 11 T cell receptor beta chains derived from one specimen sequenced in a study of blood T cell repertoires in COVID-19. The assay was immunoSEQ multiplex PCR, and TCRdb's table has in-frame clones only and misses some. This table has about 150,000 clones, 79% appearing once. Sample: PBMCs or T cells enriched from blood (not recorded which). These receptors originate from a woman between 65 and 79 years old in a cohort exposed to, infected with or recovered from COVID-19 (not recorded which).

V usage is TRBV6-1 and J usage is TRBJ1-2; D unresolved. CDR1 and CDR2 (germline): MNHNS, SASEGT. The CDR3 runs 12 residues. V lost 3 bases, J lost 7 bases, and 9 bases lay in between. The CDR3 nucleotides read TGTGCCAGCAGTGATTGGGCGAGTGGCTACACCTTC. This codes for CASSDWASGYTF.

In DNA, the CDR3 is TGTGCCAGCAGCACCTACAGGGGGCGCGCAGATACGCAGTATTTT. Protein: CASSTYRGRADTQYF. The V call is TRBV11-2, the J call TRBJ2-3; TRBD1 aligns across 9 bases. This CDR3 spans 15 amino acids. Germline assignment: CDR1 SGHAT and CDR2 FQNNGV. V shed 5 bases, J shed 4 bases, and the junction held 7 bases outside the gene matches.

This clone was picked up one time. The J gene is TRBJ2-2, the V gene TRBV5-1; D is uncertain. Per germline, CDR1 SGHRS and CDR2 YFSETQ. This CDR3 region has 14 residues. The V gene lost 1 base and the J gene lost 4 bases, with 8 bases spanning the gap. This CDR3 reads CASSLLWSTGELFF. DNA of the CDR3: TGCGCCAGCAGCTTGCTGTGGAGCACCGGGGAGCTGTTTTTT.

The chain links TRBV29-1 to TRBJ2-1; TRBD1 is a possible D gene (6 bases). The germline V gene has CDR1 SQVTM and CDR2 ANQGSEA. The CDR3 contains 14 residues. With 7 bases removed from V and 0 bases from J, the gap between germline ends came to 13 bases. The CDR3 protein is CSAWTVSSYNEQFF. CDR3 nucleotides: TGCAGCGCCTGGACAGTTAGCTCCTACAATGAGCAGTTCTTC.

The gene calls are TRBV7-6 and TRBJ2-5; tentative D call: TRBD1 (5 bases). Trimming shortened V by 1 base and J by 1 base, and 7 bases separated the two germline ends. CDR1 and CDR2 from the germline V gene are SGHVS and FNYEAQ. The CDR3 is 14 amino acids. This CDR3 is CASSLGQTQETQYF. For the CDR3, the DNA is TGTGCCAGCAGCTTAGGACAGACCCAAGAGACCCAGTACTTC.

V and J are TRBV5-4 and TRBJ2-5, with a possible D match to TRBD1 (5 bases). The CDR3 extends over 13 amino acids. Deletions cut 0 bases from V and 2 bases from J, with 5 bases between. The germline CDR1 and CDR2 sequences are SGHNT and YYREEE (reference sequence). CDR3 in amino acids: CASSLGTQETQYF. The CDR3 DNA follows: TGTGCCAGCAGCTTGGGGACACAAGAGACCCAGTACTTC.

Written as DNA, the CDR3 is TGTGCCACCAGTGATTCAAGGGGCTGGGGGCCCCAGCATTTT. As protein: CATSDSRGWGPQHF. V is TRBV24-1 and J is TRBJ1-5, with D possibly TRBD1 on 5 matching bases. Trimming stripped 2 bases from V and 9 bases from J, with 13 bases between. The CDR3 runs to 14 residues. Germline CDR1 KGHDR, CDR2 SFDVKD.

This clone was detected once. This chain links TRBV28 with TRBJ2-1, with 10 bases identical to TRBD2. The CDR3 spans 15 residues. The V and J ends lost 4 bases and 1 base, in that order; junction bases with no gene match: 1. The V gene's germline CDR1 is MDHEN and CDR2 SYDVKM. DNA of the CDR3: TGTGCCAGCAGTTCAGCGGGAGGGTCCTACAATGAGCAGTTCTTC. Translation gives CASSSAGGSYNEQFF.

The chain joins TRBV19 to TRBJ1-1, with 8 bases that match TRBD1. The CDR3 runs to 16 residues. Germline trimming cut 7 bases from V and 6 bases from J; bases unmatched to any gene: 16. Germline CDR1 is LNHDA and CDR2 is SQIVND (reference sequence). In DNA, the CDR3 is TGTGCCAGTACCTCTCTCGCAGGGGGCGTTTTCTCTGAAGCTTTCTTT. Amino acid sequence: CASTSLAGGVFSEAFF.

In its sample, this clone was seen once. This rearrangement joins TRBV4-2 to TRBJ1-5; 8 bases map to TRBD1. This CDR3 region has 17 residues. V gave up 6 bases and J gave up 4 bases; unmatched junction bases: 14. CDR1 is LGHNA and CDR2 is YNFKEQ in the germline V gene. CDR3 nucleotide sequence: TGTGCCAGCAGTAAGGTGGAGGCAGGGGGCGGGAATCAGCCCCAGCATTTT. Translation gives CASSKVEAGGGNQPQHF.

Ten or more counts support this clone. The chain links TRBV6-5 to TRBJ1-1; D gene unclear. This CDR3 is built from 14 residues. V dropped 7 bases and J dropped 4 bases, with 16 bases sitting between them. Germline assignment: CDR1 MNHEY and CDR2 SVGAGI. As DNA, the CDR3 is TGTGCCAGCACGGCAGGCATAGGAGGCACTGAAGCTTTCTTT. Protein sequence: CASTAGIGGTEAFF.